The rows below give T cell receptor beta chains drawn from one sample of a study of identical twins. TCRdb ran MiXCR on the 5' RACE reads and lists one entry per CDR3 protein. The sample has fewer than 900,000 distinct CDR3 sequences; over 20% are singletons. These same records also appear under a second study, on T cells expressing NK-cell markers.

Source material: PBMCs. Receptors originate from a woman aged 18-35 years in good health. Each CDR3 is given with its conserved first and last residue. The D gene is left open where the match is weak.

V gene: TRBV5-1
D gene: TRBD1
J gene: TRBJ2-1
CDR3 protein: CASSLALTGRHNEQFF

V gene: TRBV12-3/TRBV12-4
D gene: TRBD1
J gene: TRBJ1-1
CDR3 protein: CASSLTGTGDTEAFF

V gene: TRBV3-1
D gene: TRBD2
J gene: TRBJ2-2
CDR3 protein: CASSQVGAGGPGELFF

V gene: TRBV2
D gene: -
J gene: TRBJ2-3
CDR3 protein: CASRATTTDTQYF

V gene: TRBV10-3
D gene: -
J gene: TRBJ1-2
CDR3 protein: CAISESSDSFFQYGYTF

V gene: TRBV6-5
D gene: TRBD1
J gene: TRBJ2-1
CDR3 protein: CASSLTTGQLYNEQFF

V gene: TRBV27
D gene: TRBD2
J gene: TRBJ2-1
CDR3 protein: CASSFGTSSHEQFF

V gene: TRBV5-6
D gene: TRBD1
J gene: TRBJ2-3
CDR3 protein: CASSLRPGGRNTQYF

V gene: TRBV12-3/TRBV12-4
D gene: -
J gene: TRBJ2-3
CDR3 protein: CASSLGVGQYF

V gene: TRBV20-1
D gene: -
J gene: TRBJ2-7
CDR3 protein: CSVESPYPLEQYF

V gene: TRBV7-8
D gene: TRBD1
J gene: TRBJ2-5
CDR3 protein: CASSLEGQPQETQYF

V gene: TRBV6-1
D gene: TRBD1
J gene: TRBJ1-5
CDR3 protein: CASRNDRESNQPQHF

V gene: TRBV12-3/TRBV12-4
D gene: -
J gene: TRBJ2-1
CDR3 protein: CASSTGTPGNEQFF

V gene: TRBV27
D gene: -
J gene: TRBJ2-7
CDR3 protein: CASGSSVITYEQYF

V gene: TRBV20-1
D gene: -
J gene: TRBJ1-1
CDR3 protein: CSARDRGGAFF

V gene: TRBV4-3
D gene: TRBD2
J gene: TRBJ2-4
CDR3 protein: CASSPAGAGGRHIQYF

V gene: TRBV27
D gene: -
J gene: TRBJ2-1
CDR3 protein: CASSLEGGASNEQFF

V gene: TRBV12-3/TRBV12-4
D gene: TRBD1
J gene: TRBJ2-4
CDR3 protein: CASSLGDRGDLAKNIQYF

V gene: TRBV6-2/TRBV6-3
D gene: TRBD2
J gene: TRBJ2-3
CDR3 protein: CASSPGLAGVADTQYF

V gene: TRBV18
D gene: -
J gene: TRBJ2-3
CDR3 protein: CASSPPWDTQYF

V gene: TRBV30
D gene: -
J gene: TRBJ2-2
CDR3 protein: CAWSGESGGELFF

V gene: TRBV7-9
D gene: TRBD2
J gene: TRBJ2-3
CDR3 protein: CASNRGLGAGLTDTQYF

V gene: TRBV7-2
D gene: -
J gene: TRBJ2-7
CDR3 protein: CASSFNRVYEQYF

V gene: TRBV7-2
D gene: TRBD2
J gene: TRBJ2-3
CDR3 protein: CASSWLAGGSDTQYF

V gene: TRBV20-1
D gene: -
J gene: TRBJ2-7
CDR3 protein: CSATSPLGWEQYF

V gene: TRBV11-1
D gene: -
J gene: TRBJ2-2
CDR3 protein: CASSSFGKLEALSGELFF

V gene: TRBV11-3
D gene: TRBD2
J gene: TRBJ2-1
CDR3 protein: CASSPIAGGKMNEQFF

V gene: TRBV4-3
D gene: TRBD2
J gene: TRBJ2-7
CDR3 protein: CASSQDGGEKNEQYF

V gene: TRBV27
D gene: -
J gene: TRBJ2-5
CDR3 protein: CASSWTGQETQYF

V gene: TRBV9
D gene: TRBD2
J gene: TRBJ2-7
CDR3 protein: CASSFGAGAGYEQYF

V gene: TRBV29-1
D gene: -
J gene: TRBJ1-2
CDR3 protein: CSVARAAHYGYTF

V gene: TRBV27
D gene: -
J gene: TRBJ2-2
CDR3 protein: CASSSHRSFTGELFF

V gene: TRBV12-5
D gene: TRBD2
J gene: TRBJ2-4
CDR3 protein: CASGLLLAGGFKNIQYF

V gene: TRBV20-1
D gene: TRBD2
J gene: TRBJ2-3
CDR3 protein: CSARLAPTDTQYF

V gene: TRBV10-1
D gene: -
J gene: TRBJ2-3
CDR3 protein: CASRPTVGDTQYF

V gene: TRBV6-5
D gene: -
J gene: TRBJ2-1
CDR3 protein: CASSYPDSERRGNEQFF

V gene: TRBV12-3/TRBV12-4
D gene: -
J gene: TRBJ2-7
CDR3 protein: CASSPGREQYF

V gene: TRBV20-1
D gene: -
J gene: TRBJ2-6
CDR3 protein: CSARAQGAGANVLTF

V gene: TRBV27
D gene: TRBD2
J gene: TRBJ2-1
CDR3 protein: CASFRASGEQFF

V gene: TRBV12-3/TRBV12-4
D gene: TRBD2
J gene: TRBJ2-5
CDR3 protein: CASSRRLAGEGKETQYF

V gene: TRBV7-2
D gene: -
J gene: TRBJ1-2
CDR3 protein: CASSWSQYGYTF